This is a list of T cell receptor beta chains from one sample in a study of cytomegalovirus exposure and HLA in healthy donors. TCRdb keeps only in-frame clones here, not all; method: immunoSEQ multiplex PCR. Its listing shows more than 45,000 clones. The material sequenced was PBMCs. Receptor source: a woman in her 30s in good health and CMV-seropositive. Each CDR3 is given with its conserved first and last residue. Fields, in order: J gene, V gene, D gene, CDR3 protein, CDR3 DNA. The D gene is left open where the match is weak.

j_call: TRBJ2-1; v_call: TRBV19; d_call: TRBD2; cdr3_aa: CASSVTSGLSYNEQFF; cdr3_nt: TGTGCCAGTAGTGTCACTAGCGGACTCTCCTACAATGAGCAGTTCTTC
j_call: TRBJ2-5; v_call: TRBV13; d_call: NA; cdr3_aa: CASSKRSGLKTQETQYF; cdr3_nt: TGTGCCAGCAGTAAAAGGAGTGGTTTGAAGACTCAAGAGACCCAGTACTTC
j_call: TRBJ2-7; v_call: TRBV7-8; d_call: NA; cdr3_aa: CASSSQQGSYEQYF; cdr3_nt: TGTGCCAGCAGCTCCCAGCAGGGATCCTACGAGCAGTACTTC
j_call: TRBJ2-1; v_call: TRBV6-5; d_call: NA; cdr3_aa: CASSANRGGNEQFF; cdr3_nt: TGTGCCAGCAGCGCCAACAGGGGAGGCAATGAGCAGTTCTTC
j_call: TRBJ1-4; v_call: TRBV7-9; d_call: TRBD1; cdr3_aa: CASSFSGTGASKLFF; cdr3_nt: TGTGCCAGCAGCTTTTCCGGGACAGGGGCGTCCAAACTGTTTTTT
j_call: TRBJ1-1; v_call: TRBV12-5; d_call: TRBD1; cdr3_aa: CASGGQGNTEAFF; cdr3_nt: TGTGCTAGTGGGGGACAGGGGAACACTGAAGCTTTCTTT
j_call: TRBJ2-1; v_call: TRBV9; d_call: NA; cdr3_aa: CASSVGGHEQFF; cdr3_nt: TGTGCCAGCAGCGTAGGTGGGCATGAGCAGTTCTTC
j_call: TRBJ2-7; v_call: TRBV5-6; d_call: TRBD1; cdr3_aa: CASSSGGRYEQYF; cdr3_nt: TGTGCCAGCAGCTCAGGGGGAAGGTACGAGCAGTACTTC
j_call: TRBJ2-3; v_call: TRBV10-1; d_call: NA; cdr3_aa: CASRSGDTQYF; cdr3_nt: TGCGCCAGCAGAAGCGGGGATACGCAGTATTTT
j_call: TRBJ1-1; v_call: TRBV30; d_call: NA; cdr3_aa: CAWSGYMNTEAFF; cdr3_nt: TGTGCCTGGAGTGGGTACATGAACACTGAAGCTTTCTTT
j_call: TRBJ2-5; v_call: TRBV19; d_call: TRBD2; cdr3_aa: CASRDLAGSGETQYF; cdr3_nt: TGTGCCAGTAGGGATTTAGCGGGATCGGGAGAGACCCAGTACTTC
j_call: TRBJ2-3; v_call: TRBV9; d_call: NA; cdr3_aa: CASSPPSLSNTDTQYF; cdr3_nt: TGTGCCAGCAGCCCACCGTCATTGAGCAACACAGATACGCAGTATTTT
j_call: TRBJ2-7; v_call: TRBV11-2; d_call: NA; cdr3_aa: CASSFPARVAYEQYF; cdr3_nt: TGTGCCAGCAGCTTCCCGGCCCGGGTGGCCTACGAGCAGTACTTC
j_call: TRBJ2-1; v_call: TRBV4-1; d_call: TRBD2; cdr3_aa: CASSQELAAYNEQFF; cdr3_nt: TGCGCCAGCAGCCAAGAACTAGCGGCCTACAATGAGCAGTTCTTC
j_call: TRBJ2-2; v_call: TRBV19; d_call: TRBD2; cdr3_aa: CASSLAGGLTGELFF; cdr3_nt: TGTGCCAGTAGTCTAGCGGGGGGGCTGACCGGGGAGCTGTTTTTT
j_call: TRBJ1-5; v_call: TRBV7-9; d_call: TRBD1; cdr3_aa: CASSTLQGPNQPQHF; cdr3_nt: TGTGCCAGCAGCACCTTACAGGGGCCCAATCAGCCCCAGCATTTT
j_call: TRBJ1-3; v_call: TRBV5-1; d_call: TRBD1; cdr3_aa: CASSLGQGTYTIYF; cdr3_nt: TGCGCCAGCAGCTTGGGACAGGGAACCTACACCATATATTTT
j_call: TRBJ2-7; v_call: TRBV18; d_call: TRBD1; cdr3_aa: CASSPPESFGQGSYEQYF; cdr3_nt: TGTGCCAGCTCACCACCGGAGTCATTCGGACAGGGATCCTACGAGCAGTACTTC
j_call: TRBJ1-5; v_call: TRBV2; d_call: NA; cdr3_aa: CASSEGTTQPQHF; cdr3_nt: TGTGCCAGCAGTGAAGGGACTACTCAGCCCCAGCATTTT
j_call: TRBJ1-5; v_call: TRBV4-1; d_call: NA; cdr3_aa: CASSSSRERGQPQHF; cdr3_nt: TGCGCCAGCAGCTCTTCCAGGGAAAGGGGACAGCCCCAGCATTTT
j_call: TRBJ2-7; v_call: TRBV6-5; d_call: TRBD1; cdr3_aa: CASSYLRDRGYEQYF; cdr3_nt: TGTGCCAGCAGTTACCTCCGGGACAGGGGATACGAGCAGTACTTC
j_call: TRBJ2-5; v_call: TRBV11-3; d_call: NA; cdr3_aa: CASSLGVGGQETQYF; cdr3_nt: TGTGCCAGCAGCCTAGGGGTGGGGGGCCAAGAGACCCAGTACTTC
j_call: TRBJ1-1; v_call: TRBV29-1; d_call: NA; cdr3_aa: CSVAPTGGSTEAFF; cdr3_nt: TGCAGCGTTGCCCCAACGGGGGGGAGCACTGAAGCTTTCTTT
j_call: TRBJ2-1; v_call: TRBV2; d_call: NA; cdr3_aa: CASSVQGGNEQFF; cdr3_nt: TGTGCCAGCAGTGTGCAGGGCGGCAATGAGCAGTTCTTC
j_call: TRBJ2-3; v_call: TRBV9; d_call: TRBD2; cdr3_aa: CASSVTTSPSGGTDTQYF; cdr3_nt: TGTGCCAGCAGCGTCACCACGAGCCCTAGCGGGGGCACAGATACGCAGTATTTT
j_call: TRBJ2-1; v_call: TRBV6-4; d_call: TRBD2; cdr3_aa: CASSGLAGGNEQFF; cdr3_nt: TGTGCCAGTTCGGGACTAGCGGGGGGCAATGAGCAGTTCTTC
j_call: TRBJ2-7; v_call: TRBV4-1; d_call: NA; cdr3_aa: CASSHPSSYEQYF; cdr3_nt: TGCGCCAGCAGCCATCCGAGCTCCTACGAGCAGTACTTC
j_call: TRBJ2-2; v_call: TRBV19; d_call: TRBD1; cdr3_aa: CASTRTGANTGELFF; cdr3_nt: TGTGCCAGTACCCGGACAGGGGCGAACACCGGGGAGCTGTTTTTT
j_call: TRBJ2-5; v_call: TRBV5-1; d_call: NA; cdr3_aa: CASSLPIQGQETQYFDETQYF; cdr3_nt: NA
j_call: TRBJ2-7; v_call: TRBV15; d_call: NA; cdr3_aa: CATSRDSELYEQYF; cdr3_nt: TGTGCCACCAGCAGAGACTCCGAACTCTACGAGCAGTACTTC
j_call: TRBJ2-7; v_call: TRBV6-6; d_call: TRBD2; cdr3_aa: CASRLAGGFTYEQYF; cdr3_nt: TGTGCCAGCAGATTAGCGGGAGGGTTCACCTACGAGCAGTACTTC
j_call: TRBJ2-3; v_call: TRBV5-1; d_call: NA; cdr3_aa: CASSLDATSTDTQYF; cdr3_nt: TGCGCCAGCAGCTTGGACGCAACTAGCACAGATACGCAGTATTTT
j_call: TRBJ1-2; v_call: TRBV28; d_call: TRBD1; cdr3_aa: CASRFTDREQYGYTF; cdr3_nt: TGTGCCAGCAGATTTACGGACAGGGAACAGTATGGCTACACCTTC
j_call: TRBJ2-7; v_call: TRBV5-8; d_call: TRBD1; cdr3_aa: CASSLADRGIYEQYF; cdr3_nt: TGTGCCAGCAGCTTGGCTGACAGGGGGATTTACGAGCAGTACTTC
j_call: TRBJ2-7; v_call: TRBV5-4; d_call: TRBD1; cdr3_aa: CASSIATGGYYEQYF; cdr3_nt: TGTGCCAGCAGCATCGCGACAGGGGGCTATTACGAGCAGTACTTC
j_call: TRBJ1-4; v_call: TRBV7-9; d_call: NA; cdr3_aa: CASSPGQEKLFF; cdr3_nt: TGTGCCAGCAGCCCAGGTCAGGAAAAACTGTTTTTT
j_call: TRBJ2-1; v_call: TRBV5-1; d_call: NA; cdr3_aa: CASSEQGRSDNEQFF; cdr3_nt: TGCGCCAGCAGCGAACAGGGTAGGTCCGACAATGAGCAGTTCTTC
j_call: TRBJ2-7; v_call: TRBV30; d_call: TRBD1; cdr3_aa: CAWSAGTGAYEQYF; cdr3_nt: TGTGCCTGGAGTGCCGGGACAGGGGCCTACGAGCAGTACTTC
j_call: TRBJ2-1; v_call: TRBV9; d_call: TRBD1; cdr3_aa: CASSPQGTGIDEQFF; cdr3_nt: TGTGCCAGCAGCCCCCAAGGGACAGGGATCGATGAGCAGTTCTTC
j_call: TRBJ2-7; v_call: TRBV7-9; d_call: NA; cdr3_aa: CASSLRGSEQYF; cdr3_nt: TGTGCCAGCAGCTTAAGGGGGAGTGAGCAGTACTTC
j_call: TRBJ2-2; v_call: TRBV15; d_call: NA; cdr3_aa: CATSSLGGPHTGELFF; cdr3_nt: TGTGCCACCAGCAGCCTCGGCGGTCCACACACCGGGGAGCTGTTTTTT
j_call: TRBJ2-5; v_call: TRBV19; d_call: TRBD2; cdr3_aa: CASSSPLAGERETQYF; cdr3_nt: TGTGCCAGTAGTTCCCCACTAGCGGGGGAGCGGGAGACCCAGTACTTC
j_call: TRBJ1-2; v_call: TRBV30; d_call: NA; cdr3_aa: CAWSVTGWSYGYTF; cdr3_nt: TGTGCCTGGAGTGTAACGGGGTGGAGCTATGGCTACACCTTC
j_call: TRBJ2-7; v_call: TRBV9; d_call: TRBD2; cdr3_aa: CASPGLAGYEQYF; cdr3_nt: TGTGCCAGCCCGGGACTAGCGGGTTATGAGCAGTACTTC
j_call: TRBJ2-3; v_call: TRBV29-1; d_call: TRBD1; cdr3_aa: CSVGQGTDTQYF; cdr3_nt: TGCAGCGTGGGACAGGGCACAGATACGCAGTATTTT
j_call: TRBJ2-1; v_call: TRBV2; d_call: NA; cdr3_aa: CASSGHQPIYNEQFF; cdr3_nt: TGTGCCAGCAGTGGGCATCAACCCATTTACAATGAGCAGTTCTTC
j_call: TRBJ2-7; v_call: TRBV6-1; d_call: TRBD1; cdr3_aa: CASSATGTVSEQYF; cdr3_nt: TGTGCCAGCAGTGCGACAGGGACGGTGAGCGAGCAGTACTTC
j_call: TRBJ2-1; v_call: TRBV19; d_call: TRBD2; cdr3_aa: CASRDALAAVDNEQFF; cdr3_nt: TGTGCCAGTAGGGACGCCCTAGCGGCGGTCGACAATGAGCAGTTCTTC
j_call: TRBJ1-5; v_call: TRBV7-9; d_call: TRBD1; cdr3_aa: CASSPTGGSNQPQHF; cdr3_nt: TGTGCCAGCAGCCCGACAGGGGGTAGCAATCAGCCCCAGCATTTT
j_call: TRBJ2-1; v_call: TRBV4-1; d_call: NA; cdr3_aa: CASSQGTEGGGNEQFF; cdr3_nt: TGCGCCAGCAGCCAAGGCACGGAGGGGGGAGGGAATGAGCAGTTCTTC
j_call: TRBJ2-3; v_call: TRBV4-1; d_call: TRBD2; cdr3_aa: CASSQVSSGRTTDTQYF; cdr3_nt: TGCGCCAGCAGCCAAGTATCGAGCGGGAGGACCACAGATACGCAGTATTTT
j_call: TRBJ2-5; v_call: TRBV9; d_call: TRBD1; cdr3_aa: CASSGRQGVTQYF; cdr3_nt: TGTGCCAGCAGCGGACGACAGGGGGTGACCCAGTACTTC
j_call: TRBJ1-3; v_call: TRBV6-1; d_call: NA; cdr3_aa: CASSERVFSGNTIYF; cdr3_nt: TGTGCCAGCAGTGAAAGAGTTTTTTCCGGAAACACCATATATTTT
j_call: TRBJ2-2; v_call: TRBV7-7; d_call: NA; cdr3_aa: CASSSSGEAGELFF; cdr3_nt: TGTGCTAGCAGCTCTAGTGGCGAGGCCGGGGAGCTGTTTTTT
j_call: TRBJ1-1; v_call: TRBV19; d_call: NA; cdr3_aa: CASSNEVSTNTEAFF; cdr3_nt: TGTGCCAGTAGTAATGAAGTTAGCACGAACACTGAAGCTTTCTTT
j_call: TRBJ1-2; v_call: TRBV5-5; d_call: TRBD1; cdr3_aa: CASSPGQGGFYGYTF; cdr3_nt: TGTGCCAGCAGCCCGGGACAGGGTGGGTTCTATGGCTACACCTTC
j_call: TRBJ1-4; v_call: TRBV6-5; d_call: NA; cdr3_aa: CASKRGLSNEKLFF; cdr3_nt: TGTGCCAGCAAACGGGGGTTGTCTAATGAAAAACTGTTTTTT